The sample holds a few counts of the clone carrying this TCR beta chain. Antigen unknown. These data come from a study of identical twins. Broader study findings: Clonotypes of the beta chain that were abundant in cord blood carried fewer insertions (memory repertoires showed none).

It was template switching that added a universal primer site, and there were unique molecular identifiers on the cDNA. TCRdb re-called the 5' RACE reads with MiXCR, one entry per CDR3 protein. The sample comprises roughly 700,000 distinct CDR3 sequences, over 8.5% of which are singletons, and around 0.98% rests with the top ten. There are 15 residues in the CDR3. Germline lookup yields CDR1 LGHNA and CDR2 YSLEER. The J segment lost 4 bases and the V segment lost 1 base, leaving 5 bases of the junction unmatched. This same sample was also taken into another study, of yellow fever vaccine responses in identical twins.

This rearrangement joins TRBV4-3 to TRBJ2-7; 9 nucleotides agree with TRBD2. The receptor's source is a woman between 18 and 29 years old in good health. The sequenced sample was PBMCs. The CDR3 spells CASSQVAGGVYEQYF. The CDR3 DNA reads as TGCGCCAGCAGCCAAGTGGCGGGAGGGGTATACGAGCAGTACTTC.